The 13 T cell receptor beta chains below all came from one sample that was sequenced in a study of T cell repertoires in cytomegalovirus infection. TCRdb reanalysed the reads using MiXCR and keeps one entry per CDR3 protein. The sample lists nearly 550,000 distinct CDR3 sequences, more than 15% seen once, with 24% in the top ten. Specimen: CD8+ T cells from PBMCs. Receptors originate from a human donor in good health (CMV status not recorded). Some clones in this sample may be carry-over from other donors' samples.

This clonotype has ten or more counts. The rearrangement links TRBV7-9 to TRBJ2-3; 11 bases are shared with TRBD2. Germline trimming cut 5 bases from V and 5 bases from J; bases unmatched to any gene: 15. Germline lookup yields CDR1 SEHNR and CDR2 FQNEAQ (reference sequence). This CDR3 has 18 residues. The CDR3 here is CASSPGTSGPMVKDTQYF. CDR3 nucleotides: TGTGCCAGCAGCCCCGGGACTAGCGGCCCGATGGTGAAAGATACGCAGTATTTT.

CDR3 region: CASRQLVYNGYTF. The CDR3 DNA follows: TGCGCCAGCCGACAGCTCGTCTATAATGGCTACACCTTC. This sequence joins TRBV5-1 and TRBJ1-2; D might be TRBD1 (5 bases). The V gene lost 7 bases and the J gene lost 6 bases, with 16 bases spanning the gap. From germline, CDR1 is SGHRS and CDR2 YFSETQ. This CDR3 contains 13 residues.

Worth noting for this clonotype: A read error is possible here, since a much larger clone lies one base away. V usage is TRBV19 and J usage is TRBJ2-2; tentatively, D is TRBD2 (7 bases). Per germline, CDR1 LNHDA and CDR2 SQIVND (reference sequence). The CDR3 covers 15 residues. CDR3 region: CTSIGGGLSTGELFF. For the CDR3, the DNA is TGTACCAGTATTGGGGGGGGCTTAAGCACCGGGGAGCTGTTTTTT.

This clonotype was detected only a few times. CDR3 residues: CASSLKGDDYEQYF. The CDR3 nucleotides are TGCGCCAGCAGCTTGAAAGGGGACGATTACGAGCAGTACTTC. The genes are TRBV5-1 and TRBJ2-7; D may match TRBD1 or TRBD2 (5 bases each). Between the trimmed V and J ends, which lost 1 base and 4 bases, there was a span of 12 bases. The V gene's germline CDR1 is SGHRS and CDR2 YFSETQ. The CDR3 runs to 14 residues.

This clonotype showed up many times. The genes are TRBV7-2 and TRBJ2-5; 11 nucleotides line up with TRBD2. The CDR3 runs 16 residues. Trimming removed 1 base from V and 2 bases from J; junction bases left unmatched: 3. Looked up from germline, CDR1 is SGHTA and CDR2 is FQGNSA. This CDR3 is CASSLELAGAQETQYF. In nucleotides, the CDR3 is TGTGCCAGCAGCTTAGAACTAGCGGGGGCTCAAGAGACCCAGTACTTC.

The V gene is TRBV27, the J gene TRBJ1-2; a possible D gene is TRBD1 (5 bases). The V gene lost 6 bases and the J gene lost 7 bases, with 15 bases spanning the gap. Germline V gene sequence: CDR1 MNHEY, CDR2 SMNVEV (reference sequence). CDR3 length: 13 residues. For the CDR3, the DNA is TGTGCCAGCAGGACAGCTCTAGAAGGTGGCTACACCTTC. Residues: CASRTALEGGYTF.

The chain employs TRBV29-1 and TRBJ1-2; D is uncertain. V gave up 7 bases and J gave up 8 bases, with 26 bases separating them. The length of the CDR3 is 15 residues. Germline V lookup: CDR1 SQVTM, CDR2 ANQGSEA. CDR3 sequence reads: CSARTPEATSKGYTF. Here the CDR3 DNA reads TGCAGCGCCCGAACCCCCGAGGCGACGAGTAAAGGCTACACCTTC.

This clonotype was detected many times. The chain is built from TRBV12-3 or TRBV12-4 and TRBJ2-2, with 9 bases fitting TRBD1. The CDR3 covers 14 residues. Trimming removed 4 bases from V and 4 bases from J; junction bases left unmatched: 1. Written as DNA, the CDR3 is TGTGCCAGCAGTTACAGGGGGCGCACCGGGGAGCTGTTTTTT. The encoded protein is CASSYRGRTGELFF.

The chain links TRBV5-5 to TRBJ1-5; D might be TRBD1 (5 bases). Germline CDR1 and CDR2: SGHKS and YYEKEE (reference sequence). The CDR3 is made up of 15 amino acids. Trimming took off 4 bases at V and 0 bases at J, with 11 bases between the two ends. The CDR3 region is CASSLDQGSNQPQHF. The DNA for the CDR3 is TGTGCCAGCAGCCTGGATCAGGGTAGCAATCAGCCCCAGCATTTT.

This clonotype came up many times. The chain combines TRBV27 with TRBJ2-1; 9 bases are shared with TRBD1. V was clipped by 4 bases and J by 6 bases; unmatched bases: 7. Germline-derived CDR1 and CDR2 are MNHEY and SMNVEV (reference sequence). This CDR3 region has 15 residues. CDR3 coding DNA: TGTGCCAGCAGTTACCGGGACAGGGAGGTCAATGAGCAGTTCTTC. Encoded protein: CASSYRDREVNEQFF.

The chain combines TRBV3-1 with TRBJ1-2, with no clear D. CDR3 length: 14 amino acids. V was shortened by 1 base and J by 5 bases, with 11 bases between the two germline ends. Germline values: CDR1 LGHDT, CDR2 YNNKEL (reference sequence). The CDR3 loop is CASSQGFGMYGYTF. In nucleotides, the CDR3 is TGTGCCAGCAGCCAAGGGTTCGGGATGTATGGCTACACCTTC. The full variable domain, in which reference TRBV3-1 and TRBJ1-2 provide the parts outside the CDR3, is DTAVSQTPKYLVTQMGNDKSIKCEQNLGHDTMYWYKQDSKKFLKIMFSYNNKELIINETVPNRFSPKSPDKAHLNLHINSLELGDSAVYFCASSQGFGMYGYTFGSGTRLTVV.

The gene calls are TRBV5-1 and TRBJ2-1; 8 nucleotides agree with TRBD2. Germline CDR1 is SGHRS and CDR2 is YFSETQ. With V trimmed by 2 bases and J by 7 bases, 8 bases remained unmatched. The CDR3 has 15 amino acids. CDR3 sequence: CASSFGSGSENEQFF. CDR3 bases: TGCGCCAGCAGCTTTGGAAGCGGGAGTGAGAATGAGCAGTTCTTC.

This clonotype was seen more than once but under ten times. For the CDR3, the DNA is TGTGCCAGTAGTGCATACGGGACAGGGCGTTTGGATACGTTCTTC. Its protein is CASSAYGTGRLDTFF. The gene calls are TRBV19 and TRBJ2-1, with 9 nucleotides matching TRBD1. V lost 5 bases, J lost 15 bases, and 17 bases stayed unmatched. Germline assignment: CDR1 LNHDA and CDR2 SQIVND (reference sequence). The CDR3 extends over 15 amino acids.